A selection of T cell receptor beta chains follows, all from one sample in a study of OX40 agonist ivuxolimab in advanced cancers. The assay was immunoSEQ multiplex PCR, and TCRdb's table has in-frame clones only and misses some. Among just over 80,000 clones listed, around 87% were seen once. This sample comprised CD4+ or CD8+ T cells sorted from blood, obtained in a trial of the OX40 agonist ivuxolimab. The origin of the receptors is an adult with an advanced solid tumor such as melanoma, head and neck, liver or kidney cancer. Both conserved end residues are part of each CDR3. D genes are given only for firm matches. A row's size may be missing; if present it is once, few, many or a size class.

clone size,CDR3 length,J gene,D gene,V gene,CDR3 DNA,CDR3 protein
NA,14,TRBJ2-1,TRBD1,TRBV28,TGTGCCAGCAGTCAAAGACAGGGGGCAAATGAGCAGTTCTTC,CASSQRQGANEQFF
NA,15,TRBJ1-4,NA,TRBV7-2,TGTGCCAGCAGCTTATTAACGCAGGGCATTGAAAAACTGTTTTTT,CASSLLTQGIEKLFF
NA,15,TRBJ2-5,TRBD1,TRBV27,TGTGCCAGCAGTTTTCCCGGACAGGGATTGGAGACCCAGTACTTC,CASSFPGQGLETQYF
NA,16,TRBJ1-1,NA,TRBV6-1,TGTGCCAGCAGTGGGGTTGGGACCTTGGTTAGCACTGAAGCTTTCTTT,CASSGVGTLVSTEAFF
NA,13,TRBJ2-1,NA,TRBV15,TGTGCCACCTCCAGGGGAGGGGGAGATGAGCAGTTCTTC,CATSRGGGDEQFF
NA,14,TRBJ1-5,NA,TRBV18,TGTGCCAGCTCACCAGAGGGCAACAATCAGCCCCAGCATTTT,CASSPEGNNQPQHF
NA,11,TRBJ2-3,NA,TRBV12-2,TGTGCAAGTCGCATACTAGGTACGCAGTATTTT,CASRILGTQYF
few,14,TRBJ1-6,NA,TRBV6-1,TGTGCCAGCAGTGAAGGGCCTTCAAATTCACCCCTCCACTTT,CASSEGPSNSPLHF
NA,16,TRBJ2-1,NA,TRBV15,TGTGCCACCAGCAGGGATACCGGGACTAGGGGGCATGAGCAGTTCTTC,CATSRDTGTRGHEQFF
NA,13,TRBJ2-3,NA,TRBV10-3,TGTGCCATCAGGGGGGCTAGCACAGATACGCAGTATTTT,CAIRGASTDTQYF
NA,18,TRBJ1-6,NA,TRBV30,TGTGCCTGGACCTTACCACGGGCGCGGTGGGGGGTATGGTCACCCCTCCACTTT,CAWTLPRARWGVWSPLHF
NA,14,TRBJ2-5,NA,TRBV2,TGTGCCAGCAGTGAAGGCGGAACCCAAGAGACCCAGTACTTC,CASSEGGTQETQYF
NA,15,TRBJ2-6,TRBD1,TRBV5-1,TGCGCCAGCAGCCCAGGGGGCTCTGGGGCCAACGTCCTGACTTTC,CASSPGGSGANVLTF
NA,13,TRBJ2-3,TRBD2,TRBV7-9,TGTGCCAGCAGCTTAGGAGTAGGGTCACTAGCGGGTTTT,CASSLGVGSLAGF
NA,14,TRBJ1-2,NA,TRBV28,TGTGCCAGCAACAGGCCCGGTTCTTTCTATGGCTACACCTTC,CASNRPGSFYGYTF
once,17,TRBJ2-3,TRBD2,TRBV7-8,TGTGCCAGCAGCTACCCTGCGGGCGGGGGGGCCCCAGATACGCAGTATTTT,CASSYPAGGGAPDTQYF
NA,15,TRBJ2-4,NA,TRBV6-4,TGTGCCAGCAGTAAAAAGACATTGGCCAAAAACATTCAGTACTTC,CASSKKTLAKNIQYF
NA,13,TRBJ1-2,TRBD1,TRBV7-2,TGTGCCAGCAGCCCCCGGGACAGGGTCGGCTACACCTTC,CASSPRDRVGYTF
NA,13,TRBJ1-1,TRBD1,TRBV11-1,TGTGCCAGCAGCCGGGACAGGGTTGGCGAAGCTTTCTTT,CASSRDRVGEAFF
NA,14,TRBJ2-7,NA,TRBV7-7,TGTGCCAGCAGCATCGACACTAACTCCTACGAGCAGTACTTC,CASSIDTNSYEQYF
NA,16,TRBJ2-3,TRBD2,TRBV5-4,TGTGCCAGCAGTTTCGCGGCGGGAGGGCTCGGTCATACGCAGTATTTT,CASSFAAGGLGHTQYF
NA,13,TRBJ2-1,NA,TRBV7-2,TGTGCCAGCAGCCCTAGGGGGGGCGCTGAGCAGTTCTTC,CASSPRGGAEQFF
NA,9,TRBJ1-1,NA,TRBV3-2,TGTGCCAGCAGCCGGGGGACTTTCTTT,CASSRGTFF
NA,15,TRBJ2-3,NA,TRBV5-1,TGCGCCAGCAGCATCTACGAGCTAGTACCAGATACGCAGTATTTT,CASSIYELVPDTQYF
NA,14,TRBJ1-5,NA,TRBV6-6,TGTGCCAGCACTACTCGCACCGGAAGACAGCCCCAGCATTTT,CASTTRTGRQPQHF
NA,13,TRBJ2-5,NA,TRBV11-2,TGTGCCAGCAGCTTGGGGGGGCAGGTGACCCAGTACTTC,CASSLGGQVTQYF
NA,14,TRBJ1-5,NA,TRBV18,TGTGCCAGCTCACCAGGGTGGGGCAATCAGCCCCAGCATTTT,CASSPGWGNQPQHF
NA,14,TRBJ1-2,TRBD1,TRBV6-6,TGTGCCAGCAGACGACAGGGAAGTGACTATGGCTACACCTTC,CASRRQGSDYGYTF
NA,11,TRBJ2-1,NA,TRBV2,TGTGCCAGCAGTGTGGTCAATGAGCAGTTCTTC,CASSVVNEQFF
NA,15,TRBJ1-2,NA,TRBV6-5,TGCGCCAGCAGTTTCCGGGACACAGTCCTCTATGGCTACACCTTC,CASSFRDTVLYGYTF
NA,16,TRBJ2-2,NA,TRBV5-4,TGTGCCAGCAGCTTGGGGGGGACTGCGAACACCGGGGAGCTGTTTTTT,CASSLGGTANTGELFF
NA,14,TRBJ2-7,NA,TRBV5-4,TGTGCCAGCAGCTTCCAGGGACCATCGAACGAGCAGTACTTC,CASSFQGPSNEQYF
NA,14,TRBJ2-3,NA,TRBV28,TGTGCCAGCAGTTTGCGTCGGGGAGTAGATACGCAGTATTTT,CASSLRRGVDTQYF
NA,15,TRBJ2-7,NA,TRBV6-5,TGTGCCAGCAGTTACTCGGGGAGGAGCTCCTACGAGCAGTACTTC,CASSYSGRSSYEQYF
once,13,TRBJ1-1,NA,TRBV29-1,TGCAGCGTTGAAGGCAGGGGACGGACTGAAGCTTTCTTT,CSVEGRGRTEAFF
NA,14,TRBJ2-5,NA,TRBV6-6,TGTGCCAGCAGTTACTCGACACTGCGAGAGACCCAGTACTTC,CASSYSTLRETQYF
NA,13,TRBJ2-2,NA,TRBV5-8,TGTGCCAGCAGCCCAGGGGGGACCGGGGAGCTGTTTTTT,CASSPGGTGELFF
NA,14,TRBJ2-3,NA,TRBV7-6,TGTGCCAGCAGCAGAGGAGGGCGCACAGATACGCAGTATTTT,CASSRGGRTDTQYF
NA,15,TRBJ1-1,NA,TRBV10-3,TGTGCCATCAGTGAGTCTGGGGACTTGAGGACTGAAGCTTTCTTT,CAISESGDLRTEAFF
NA,15,TRBJ2-5,TRBD2,TRBV30,TGTGCCTGGAGCCGACTAGCGGGAGCTTCAGAGACCCAGTACTTC,CAWSRLAGASETQYF
NA,13,TRBJ2-5,NA,TRBV9,TGTGCCAGCAGCACCGGGGTACAAGAGACCCAGTACTTC,CASSTGVQETQYF
NA,14,TRBJ2-3,TRBD1,TRBV29-1,TGCAGCGTTGATGCGGGACAGGGCCGGGATACGCAGTATTTT,CSVDAGQGRDTQYF
once,16,TRBJ2-1,TRBD2,TRBV9,TGTGCCAGCAGCATACGGACAGCCGGAGCGGGGGATGAGCAGTTCTTC,CASSIRTAGAGDEQFF
NA,16,TRBJ2-2,NA,TRBV7-9,TGTGCCAGCAACTTCCTGCGGGCAGGGAACACCGGGGAGCTGTTTTTT,CASNFLRAGNTGELFF
NA,15,TRBJ1-4,TRBD1,TRBV5-4,TGTGCCAGCAGCCTTAGACAGGGGGCTAATGAAAAACTGTTTTTT,CASSLRQGANEKLFF
NA,14,TRBJ2-1,NA,TRBV18,TGTGCCAGCTCACCTAGCACGTGGGACAATGAGCAGTTCTTC,CASSPSTWDNEQFF
once,16,TRBJ1-5,TRBD1,TRBV7-8,TGTGCCAGCAGCTTAGCCTCCGGGACAGTTAATCAGCCCCAGCATTTT,CASSLASGTVNQPQHF
NA,15,TRBJ2-5,NA,TRBV5-1,TGCGCCAGCAGCTTGGATTCCCAAGGAGGGCAGACCCAGTACTTC,CASSLDSQGGQTQYF
NA,14,TRBJ2-7,NA,TRBV9,TGTGCCAGCAGCGGAGGGACCCACGGCTACGAGCAGTACTTC,CASSGGTHGYEQYF
NA,13,TRBJ1-2,NA,TRBV5-1,TGCGCCAGCAGCTTTGACGACAGTTATGGCTACACCTTC,CASSFDDSYGYTF
NA,16,TRBJ2-1,TRBD2,TRBV4-3,TGCGCCAGCAGCCATAATGCGGCGGCGGGAGTCAATGAGCAGTTCTTC,CASSHNAAAGVNEQFF
NA,11,TRBJ1-2,NA,TRBV2,TGTGCCAGCAGTGGCTCCTTTGGCTACACCTTC,CASSGSFGYTF
NA,14,TRBJ2-4,TRBD1,TRBV7-9,TGTGCCAGCAGCTTAGACAGGGGGGTAAACATTCAGTACTTC,CASSLDRGVNIQYF
NA,17,TRBJ2-7,TRBD2,TRBV9,TGTGCCAGCAGCCCCGCCCCCAGAGCGGGAGTGATCTACGAGCAGTACTTC,CASSPAPRAGVIYEQYF